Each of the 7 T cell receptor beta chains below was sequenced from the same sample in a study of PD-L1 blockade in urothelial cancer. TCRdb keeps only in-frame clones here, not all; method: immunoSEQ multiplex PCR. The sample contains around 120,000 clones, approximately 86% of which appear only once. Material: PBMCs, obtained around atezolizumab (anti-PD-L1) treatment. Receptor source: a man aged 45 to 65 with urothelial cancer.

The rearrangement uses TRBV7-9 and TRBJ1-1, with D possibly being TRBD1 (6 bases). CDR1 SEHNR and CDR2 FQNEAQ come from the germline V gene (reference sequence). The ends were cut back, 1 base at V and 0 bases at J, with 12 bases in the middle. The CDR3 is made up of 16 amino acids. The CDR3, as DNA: TGTGCCAGCAGCTTAGACACAGGGCTTATGAACACTGAAGCTTTCTTT. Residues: CASSLDTGLMNTEAFF. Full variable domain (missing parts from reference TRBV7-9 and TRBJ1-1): DTGVSQNPRHKITKRGQNVTFRCDPISEHNRLYWYRQTLGQGPEFLTYFQNEAQLEKSRLLSDRFSAERPKGSFSTLEIQRTEQGDSAMYLCASSLDTGLMNTEAFFGQGTRLTVV.

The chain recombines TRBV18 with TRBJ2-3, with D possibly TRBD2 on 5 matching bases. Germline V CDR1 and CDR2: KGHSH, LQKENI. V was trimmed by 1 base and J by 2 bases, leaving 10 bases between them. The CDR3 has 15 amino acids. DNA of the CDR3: TGTGCCAGCTCACCACTTGGCGGGCCCACAGATACGCAGTATTTT. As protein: CASSPLGGPTDTQYF. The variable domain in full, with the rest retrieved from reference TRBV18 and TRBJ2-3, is NAGVMQNPRHLVRRRGQEARLRCSPMKGHSHVYWYRQLPEEGLKFMVYLQKENIIDESGMPKERFSAEFPKEGPSILRIQQVVRGDSAAYFCASSPLGGPTDTQYFGPGTRLTVL.

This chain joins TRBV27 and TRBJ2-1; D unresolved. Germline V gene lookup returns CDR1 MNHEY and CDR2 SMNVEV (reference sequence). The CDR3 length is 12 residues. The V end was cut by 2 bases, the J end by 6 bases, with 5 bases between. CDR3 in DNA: TGTGCCAGCAGTTTAGGGCGCAATGAGCAGTTCTTC. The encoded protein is CASSLGRNEQFF.

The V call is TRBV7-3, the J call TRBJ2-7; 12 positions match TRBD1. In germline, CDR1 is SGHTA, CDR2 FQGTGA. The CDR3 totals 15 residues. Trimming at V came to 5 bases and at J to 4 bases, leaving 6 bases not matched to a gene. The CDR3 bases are TGTGCCAGCAGCCCGAGGGGACAGGGGGCTTACGAGCAGTACTTC. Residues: CASSPRGQGAYEQYF.

CDR3 in DNA: TGTGCCAGCTCACCAACACAGAGCACTAGCGGAGAGGTTATAGACGAGCAGTACTTC. Protein product: CASSPTQSTSGEVIDEQYF. The V gene is TRBV18, the J gene TRBJ2-7; 8 bases line up with TRBD2. Losses at the gene ends were 2 bases for V and 5 bases for J; bases not matched to a gene: 20. CDR3 size: 19 residues. Germline CDR1 KGHSH, CDR2 LQKENI.

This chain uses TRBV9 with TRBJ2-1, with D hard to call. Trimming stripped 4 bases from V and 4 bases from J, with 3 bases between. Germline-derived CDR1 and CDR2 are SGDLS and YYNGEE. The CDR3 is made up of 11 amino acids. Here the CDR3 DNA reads TGTGCCAGCAGCCTGTACAATGAGCAGTTCTTC. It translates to CASSLYNEQFF.

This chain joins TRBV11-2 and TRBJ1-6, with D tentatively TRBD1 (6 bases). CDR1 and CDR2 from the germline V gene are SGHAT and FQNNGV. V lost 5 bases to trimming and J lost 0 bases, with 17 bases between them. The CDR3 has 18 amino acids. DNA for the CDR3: TGTGCCAGCAGCGTCCTTACAGGGATTTCCTCCTATAATTCACCCCTCCACTTT. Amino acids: CASSVLTGISSYNSPLHF.